This section outlines one TCR beta chain sequence together with its context. Its target is unknown. This CDR3 contains 11 residues. V was pared by 6 bases and J by 8 bases, with 13 bases between. The germline CDR1 and CDR2 sequences are DFQATT and SNEGSKA (reference sequence). This entry comes from a study of type 1 and type 2 diabetes patients. Study at large: Participants included type 1 and type 2 diabetes patients plus nondiabetic controls. Study findings and constraints: In type 2 diabetes, highly-expanded CD4+ clones took a median roughly 3.8% of reads.

The PCR template was genomic DNA. Multiplex PCR with 30 forward and 13 reverse primers amplified the TCR beta CDR3. MiXCR, applied by TCRdb to the multiplex PCR reads, yields one record per CDR3 protein. Of some 250,000 distinct CDR3 sequences in the sample, roughly 50% were seen once. All diabetic donors were classified as either type 1 or type 2 diabetes. Other autoimmune diseases and infections within the past four weeks excluded donors. The source of this sequence is a man between 18 and 29 years old with type 2 diabetes. Sequencing was done on a sample of peripheral blood mononuclear cells (PBMCs). The V and J genes are TRBV20-1 and TRBJ1-1, with no clear D. The CDR3 here is CSARKDDEAFF. CDR3 DNA sequence: TGCAGTGCCCGGAAGGACGACGAAGCTTTCTTT.